These 21 T cell receptor beta chains originate from one sample sequenced in a study of beta chain features in type 1 diabetes. Expressed TCRB transcripts were sequenced because the isolated RNA had all been reverse transcribed beforehand. This table comes from immunoSEQ multiplex PCR, and its TCRdb copy is limited to in-frame clones, with some not included. Here the sample spans about 350,000 clones, around 20% being singletons. The sample was naive CD4+ T cells from blood. These receptors came from a woman under 30 in good health.

V and J are TRBV6-4 and TRBJ1-6; TRBD1 matches at 7 bases. The V gene's germline CDR1 is MRHNA and CDR2 SNTAGT. V trimming: 3 bases; J trimming: 10 bases; junction bases outside the gene matches: 9. CDR3 length: 15 residues. CDR3 residues: CASSDSGGGGSPLHF. The CDR3, as DNA: TGTGCCAGCAGTGATTCAGGGGGTGGGGGATCACCCCTCCACTTT.

This clone was picked up a small number of times. V gene TRBV7-2 combines with J gene TRBJ2-5; D may be TRBD1 (5 bases). The CDR3 contains 13 residues. Germline assignment: CDR1 SGHTA and CDR2 FQGNSA. The V and J ends lost 3 bases and 3 bases respectively, with 8 bases between them. CDR3 sequence (DNA): TGTGCCAGCAGCTTTGGCAGGGAAGAGACCCAGTACTTC. Translation gives CASSFGREETQYF.

A few counts support this clone. The chain has TRBV2 and TRBJ2-2; no clear D. Trimming removed 3 bases from V and 8 bases from J, with 10 bases in between. This CDR3 comprises 13 residues. Germline V gene data show CDR1 as SNHLY and CDR2 as FYNNEI. The CDR3 sequence is CASSESLPGELFF. CDR3 nucleotides: TGTGCCAGCAGTGAGTCCCTCCCTGGGGAGCTGTTTTTT.

The genes are TRBV5-4 and TRBJ2-3; D gene ambiguous. Between the trimmed V and J ends, which lost 4 bases and 5 bases, there was a span of 5 bases. This CDR3 spans 11 amino acids. The V gene's germline CDR1 is SGHNT and CDR2 YYREEE (reference sequence). The CDR3: CASSLLDTQYF. Here the CDR3 DNA reads TGTGCCAGCAGCCTCTTAGATACGCAGTATTTT.

Comments on this clone: This sample also contains other DNA sequences that code for the same CDR3. The chain is built from TRBV4-1 and TRBJ1-2; 9 bases align to TRBD1. This CDR3 contains 15 residues. Trimming removed 1 base from V and 2 bases from J; junction bases left unmatched: 2. CDR1 MGHRA and CDR2 YSYEKL come from the germline V gene. CDR3 in DNA: TGCGCCAGCAGCCAAGGGGACAGGGCGAACTATGGCTACACCTTC. It codes for CASSQGDRANYGYTF.

V usage is TRBV19 and J usage is TRBJ1-5; D is unclear. This CDR3 region has 13 residues. Germline values: CDR1 LNHDA, CDR2 SQIVND (reference sequence). V gave up 4 bases and J gave up 11 bases, with 15 bases separating them. CDR3 in amino acids: CASSKGRELTQHF. CDR3 coding DNA: TGTGCCAGTAGTAAAGGACGGGAATTGACCCAGCATTTT.

This clone turned up a few times. Other DNA sequences in the same sample also yield this CDR3. The chain combines TRBV29-1 with TRBJ1-1; no clear D gene. The germline CDR1 and CDR2 sequences are SQVTM and ANQGSEA. The CDR3 length is 12 residues. The V and J ends lost 1 base and 2 bases respectively, with 5 bases between them. CDR3 nucleotide sequence: TGCAGCGTTGAAGGTCTCAACACTGAAGCTTTCTTT. Amino acid sequence: CSVEGLNTEAFF.

This clone has just a few counts. The chain recombines TRBV5-1 with TRBJ2-3, with D maybe TRBD2 (6 bases). V shed 4 bases and J shed 3 bases, with 21 bases lying between them. CDR1 is SGHRS, CDR2 YFSETQ, per germline. The length of the CDR3 is 17 residues. CDR3: CASSIERTTGGTDTQYF. CDR3 bases: TGCGCCAGCAGCATCGAAAGGACTACCGGGGGAACAGATACGCAGTATTTT.

Turning to this clone: Within the sample, other DNA sequences also encode this same CDR3. The chain uses TRBV18 and TRBJ2-5, with D possibly being TRBD2 (6 bases). V lost 2 bases and J 5 bases, leaving 9 bases between the germline ends. The CDR3 consists of 13 residues. Germline lookup yields CDR1 KGHSH and CDR2 LQKENI. The CDR3 loop is CASSPRGGETQYF. In nucleotides, the CDR3 is TGTGCCAGCTCACCAAGGGGAGGCGAGACCCAGTACTTC.

This clone occurred a few times. The CDR3 loop reads CASSIIRTSGSLDEQFF. CDR3 nucleotides: TGTGCCAGCAGCATAATCCGGACTAGCGGGAGTCTCGATGAGCAGTTCTTC. The rearrangement joins TRBV11-2 to TRBJ2-1; 13 bases line up with TRBD2. The CDR3 spans 17 residues. CDR1 is SGHAT, CDR2 FQNNGV, per germline. Germline trimming cut 5 bases from V and 8 bases from J; bases unmatched to any gene: 12.

This clone was seen more than once but under ten times. In the same sample, other DNA sequences code for this CDR3. The chain joins TRBV29-1 to TRBJ2-2; D possibly corresponds to TRBD1 (6 bases). The ends were cut back, 3 bases at V and 1 base at J, with 6 bases in the middle. The length of the CDR3 is 13 residues. The germline gives CDR1 SQVTM, CDR2 ANQGSEA. The CDR3 coding sequence is TGCAGCGTTGACAGGGGGAACACCGGGGAGCTGTTTTTT. This translates into CSVDRGNTGELFF.

This clone was detected a few times. The V call is TRBV20-1, the J call TRBJ2-3, with unresolved D. The CDR3 extends over 11 amino acids. Germline V CDR1 and CDR2: DFQATT, SNEGSKA (reference sequence). V was pared by 2 bases and J by 6 bases, with 6 bases between. Here the CDR3 reads CSARSLDTQYF. In DNA form, the CDR3 reads TGCAGTGCTAGATCCCTGGATACGCAGTATTTT.

This clone was detected only a few times. This chain connects TRBV7-2 to TRBJ2-4, with D perhaps matching TRBD1 (6 bases). Looked up from germline, CDR1 is SGHTA and CDR2 is FQGNSA. The CDR3 contains 13 residues. V dropped 1 base and J dropped 13 bases, with 14 bases sitting between them. Written as DNA, the CDR3 is TGTGCCAGCAGCTTAGGCGTACAGGGACGACAGTACTTC. It yields the protein CASSLGVQGRQYF.

V gene TRBV12-5 combines with J gene TRBJ1-6; possibly TRBD1 for D (5 bases). CDR1 is LGHNT and CDR2 is FRNRAP in the germline V gene. Between the trimmed V and J ends, which lost 0 bases and 7 bases, there was a span of 7 bases. The CDR3 runs to 14 residues. The CDR3, as DNA: TGTGCTAGTGGTTTGGTTCCAGGGAATTCACCCCTCCACTTT. As protein: CASGLVPGNSPLHF.

V gene TRBV29-1 combines with J gene TRBJ1-4; the match to TRBD1 covers 7 bases. The germline V gene encodes CDR1 SQVTM and CDR2 ANQGSEA. V shed 7 bases and J 12 bases; nucleotides not matched to a gene: 20. The CDR3 contains 15 residues. The CDR3 protein is CSAKKRTGQWSELFF. The CDR3 DNA reads TGCAGCGCTAAAAAGCGGACAGGCCAATGGAGCGAACTGTTTTTT.

This chain connects TRBV5-1 to TRBJ2-5, with D possibly TRBD1 on 5 matching bases. The V gene's germline CDR1 is SGHRS and CDR2 YFSETQ. This CDR3 spans 13 amino acids. The V end lost 2 bases, the J end lost 3 bases, and 8 bases lay between the germline ends. This CDR3 reads CASSLSREETQYF. CDR3 sequence (DNA): TGCGCCAGCAGCTTAAGCAGGGAAGAGACCCAGTACTTC.

The V and J genes are TRBV7-3 and TRBJ2-4, with 9 bases aligning to TRBD2. Per the germline V gene, CDR1 is SGHTA and CDR2 is FQGTGA. V gave up 5 bases and J gave up 9 bases; unmatched junction bases: 14. CDR3 size: 16 residues. CDR3 protein: CASSQVRGGTGGIQYF. CDR3 in DNA: TGTGCCAGCAGCCAAGTGCGGGGGGGCACTGGGGGCATTCAGTACTTC.

This clone has a handful of counts. The chain links TRBV14 to TRBJ1-1; D uncertain. V was trimmed by 1 base and J by 4 bases, leaving 22 bases between them. Germline V gene lookup returns CDR1 SGHDN and CDR2 FVKESK. This CDR3 comprises 18 residues. The CDR3 sequence is CASSQGPIAAGYSTEAFF. Here the CDR3 DNA reads TGTGCCAGCAGCCAAGGCCCCATAGCGGCGGGTTATAGCACTGAAGCTTTCTTT.

A few counts support this clone. This chain links TRBV7-2 with TRBJ1-1, with no clear D. In germline, CDR1 is SGHTA, CDR2 FQGNSA. The V end lost 5 bases, the J end lost 3 bases, and 10 bases lay between the germline ends. This CDR3 comprises 13 residues. The CDR3, as DNA: TGTGCCAGCAGCCCCCCCTTATACACTGAAGCTTTCTTT. It yields the protein CASSPPLYTEAFF.

Only a few counts were recorded for this clone. The genes are TRBV18 and TRBJ2-1; no definite D call. Germline values: CDR1 KGHSH, CDR2 LQKENI. This CDR3 has 13 residues. Between the trimmed V and J ends, which lost 3 bases and 5 bases, there was a span of 8 bases. The CDR3 nucleotides read TGTGCCAGCTCACCCCACCGAGACAATGAGCAGTTCTTC. This gives the protein CASSPHRDNEQFF.

This clone was seen only a few times. The chain carries TRBV9 and TRBJ2-7, with TRBD2 matching 9 bases. CDR1 and CDR2 (germline): SGDLS, YYNGEE. The CDR3 extends over 15 amino acids. The V gene end was trimmed by 4 bases and the J gene end by 2 bases; junction bases not matched to a gene: 7. DNA of the CDR3: TGTGCCAGCAGCCCTCGGCTAGCGGGGACCTACGAGCAGTACTTC. It is translated as CASSPRLAGTYEQYF.